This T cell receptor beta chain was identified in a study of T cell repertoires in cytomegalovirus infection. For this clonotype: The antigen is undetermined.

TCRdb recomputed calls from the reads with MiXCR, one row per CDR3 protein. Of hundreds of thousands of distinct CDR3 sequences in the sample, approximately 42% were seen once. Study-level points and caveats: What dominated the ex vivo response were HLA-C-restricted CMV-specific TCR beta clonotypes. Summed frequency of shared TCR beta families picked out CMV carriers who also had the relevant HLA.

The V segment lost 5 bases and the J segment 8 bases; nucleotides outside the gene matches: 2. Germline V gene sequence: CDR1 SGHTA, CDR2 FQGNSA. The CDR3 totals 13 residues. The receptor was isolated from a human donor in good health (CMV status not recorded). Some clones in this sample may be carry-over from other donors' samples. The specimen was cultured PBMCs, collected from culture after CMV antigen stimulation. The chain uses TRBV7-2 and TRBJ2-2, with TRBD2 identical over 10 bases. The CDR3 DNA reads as TGTGCCAGCAGCACTAGCGGGACTGGGGAGCTGTTTTTT. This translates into CASSTSGTGELFF. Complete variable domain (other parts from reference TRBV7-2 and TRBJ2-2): GAGVSQSPSNKVTEKGKDVELRCDPISGHTALYWYRQSLGQGLEFLIYFQGNSAPDKSGLPSDRFSAERTGGSVSTLTIQRTQQEDSAVYLCASSTSGTGELFFGEGSRLTVL.